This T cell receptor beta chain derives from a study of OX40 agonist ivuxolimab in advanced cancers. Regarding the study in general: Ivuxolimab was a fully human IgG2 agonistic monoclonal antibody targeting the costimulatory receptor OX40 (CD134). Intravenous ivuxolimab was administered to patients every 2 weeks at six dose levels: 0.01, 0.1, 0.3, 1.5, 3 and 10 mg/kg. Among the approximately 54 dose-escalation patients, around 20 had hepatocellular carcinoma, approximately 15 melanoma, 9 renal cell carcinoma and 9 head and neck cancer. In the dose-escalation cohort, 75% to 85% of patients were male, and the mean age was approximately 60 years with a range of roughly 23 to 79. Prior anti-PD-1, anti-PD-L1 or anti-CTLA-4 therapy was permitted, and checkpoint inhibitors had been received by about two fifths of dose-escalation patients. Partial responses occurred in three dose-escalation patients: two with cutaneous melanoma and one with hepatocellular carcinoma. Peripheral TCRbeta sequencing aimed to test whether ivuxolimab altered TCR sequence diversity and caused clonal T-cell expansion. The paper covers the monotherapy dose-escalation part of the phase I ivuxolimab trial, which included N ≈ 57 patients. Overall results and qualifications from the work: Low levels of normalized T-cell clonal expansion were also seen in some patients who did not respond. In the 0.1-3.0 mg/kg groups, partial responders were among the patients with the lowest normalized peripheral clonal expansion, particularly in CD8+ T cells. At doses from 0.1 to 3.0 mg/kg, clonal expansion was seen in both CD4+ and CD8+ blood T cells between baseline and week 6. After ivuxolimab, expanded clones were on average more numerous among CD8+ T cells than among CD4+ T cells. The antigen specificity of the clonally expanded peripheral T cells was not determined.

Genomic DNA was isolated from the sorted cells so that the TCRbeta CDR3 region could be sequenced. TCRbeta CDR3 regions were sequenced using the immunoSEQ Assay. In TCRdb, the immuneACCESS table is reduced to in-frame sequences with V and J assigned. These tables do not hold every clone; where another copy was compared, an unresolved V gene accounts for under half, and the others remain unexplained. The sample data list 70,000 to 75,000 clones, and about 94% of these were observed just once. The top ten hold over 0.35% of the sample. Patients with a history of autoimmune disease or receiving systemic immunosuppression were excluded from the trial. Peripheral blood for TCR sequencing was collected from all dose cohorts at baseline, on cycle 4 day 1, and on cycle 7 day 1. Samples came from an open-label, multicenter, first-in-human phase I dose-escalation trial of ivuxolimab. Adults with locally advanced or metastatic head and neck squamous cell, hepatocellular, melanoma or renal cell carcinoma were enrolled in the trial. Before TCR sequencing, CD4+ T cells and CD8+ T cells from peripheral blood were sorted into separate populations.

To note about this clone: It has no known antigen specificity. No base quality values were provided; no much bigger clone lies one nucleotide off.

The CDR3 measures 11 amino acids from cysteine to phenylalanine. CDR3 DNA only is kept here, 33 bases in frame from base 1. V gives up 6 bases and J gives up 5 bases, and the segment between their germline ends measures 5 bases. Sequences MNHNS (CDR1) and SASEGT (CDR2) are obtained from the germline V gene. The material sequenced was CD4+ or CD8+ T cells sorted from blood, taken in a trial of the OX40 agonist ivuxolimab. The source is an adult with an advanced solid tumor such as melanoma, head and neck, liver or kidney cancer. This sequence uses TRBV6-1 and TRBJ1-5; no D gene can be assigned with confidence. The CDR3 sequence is CASSLDQPQHF. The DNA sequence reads TGTGCCAGCAGCCTCGATCAGCCCCAGCATTTT.